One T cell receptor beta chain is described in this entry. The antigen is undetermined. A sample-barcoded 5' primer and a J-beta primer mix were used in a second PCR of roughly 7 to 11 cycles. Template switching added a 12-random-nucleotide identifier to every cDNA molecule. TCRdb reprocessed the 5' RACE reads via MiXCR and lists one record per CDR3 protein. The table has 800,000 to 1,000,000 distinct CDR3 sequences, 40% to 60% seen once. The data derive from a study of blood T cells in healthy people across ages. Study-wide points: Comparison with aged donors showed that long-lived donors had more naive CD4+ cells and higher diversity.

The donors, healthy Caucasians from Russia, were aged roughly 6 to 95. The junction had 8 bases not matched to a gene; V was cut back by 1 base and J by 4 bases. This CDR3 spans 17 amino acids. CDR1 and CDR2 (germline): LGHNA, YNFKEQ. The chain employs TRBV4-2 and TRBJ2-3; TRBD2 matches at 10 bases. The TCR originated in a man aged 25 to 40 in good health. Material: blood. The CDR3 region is CASSQGPLAGDPDTQYF. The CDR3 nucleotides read TGTGCCAGCAGCCAAGGACCTCTAGCGGGAGACCCAGATACGCAGTATTTT.